The sequence of this T cell receptor (beta chain) was determined in a study of blood T cell repertoires in COVID-19. Overall study: Samples representing acute and convalescent COVID-19 were sourced from the United States, Italy and Spain. Nucleic acid was either cDNA or gDNA, and it came from T cells, B-cell-depleted T cells, or PBMCs.

As processed by the authors: Estimated nucleated cell counts came from reference gene primer amplification. Produced via immunoSEQ multiplex PCR; TCRdb's table is partial and in-frame only. That table furnishes V, J and clone size, whereas the DNA furnished D and trimming. The sample carries about 50,000 clones, approximately 82% recorded once. Trimming removed 11 bases from V and 7 bases from J; junction bases left unmatched: 13. The CDR3 totals 14 residues. Germline V CDR1 and CDR2: LNHDA, SQIVND (reference sequence). Sequences were obtained from peripheral blood. The clonotype originates from a human donor in a cohort sampled during active COVID-19. The chain has TRBV19 and TRBJ1-3; TRBD1 aligns across 8 bases. CDR3 loop: CAASQGARFNTIYF. The CDR3, as DNA: TGTGCCGCTTCTCAGGGGGCGAGGTTTAACACCATATATTTT.